What follows describes a single TCR beta chain. Its specificity is unknown. Described time point: baseline pretreatment blood. The treatment: 15 Gy SBRT to primary tumor, nephrectomy 4 weeks later. The tumor was a clear cell renal cell carcinoma. The CDR3 spans 17 residues. With V trimmed by 3 bases and J by 2 bases, 12 bases remained unmatched. Germline CDR1 is LGHNA and CDR2 is YNFKEQ. The assay was immunoSEQ multiplex PCR, and TCRdb's table has in-frame clones only and misses some. The sample contains 150,000 or so clones, 88% of which appear only once. The sample originates from a study of radiation and T cells in renal cell carcinoma. Study summary: Nephrectomy followed 15 Gy stereotactic body radiation by 4 weeks.

Study results and caveats: Top tumor clonotypes rose in blood 2 weeks post-radiation, then contracted. Pretreatment tumor biopsies were lacking, so baseline clonotypes are unknown.

J is TRBJ2-5 and V is TRBV4-2; 7 nucleotides line up with TRBD2. This sequence originates from a woman in her 70s with renal cell carcinoma. Sequenced here: blood, sampled from a patient whose treatment included radiotherapy and nephrectomy. CDR3 region: CASSQETWTREQETQYF. The CDR3 nucleotides are TGTGCCAGCAGCCAGGAGACGTGGACTAGAGAACAAGAGACCCAGTACTTC.